Below, 26 T cell receptor beta chains from the same sample are listed, as sequenced in a study of T cells in Graves' hyperthyroidism and ophthalmopathy. Regions amplified from RNA transcripts were the TCR beta CDR3 regions. TCR CDR3 underwent first-round RT-PCR with the HTBI primer set. TCRdb re-called the multiplex PCR reads through MiXCR, storing one row per CDR3 protein. The repertoire consists of approximately 700,000 distinct CDR3 sequences, with 16% occurring once and the leading ten covering approximately 8.4%. The sequenced sample was blood. Source of these receptors: a young man with Graves' hyperthyroidism.

This clonotype was seen repeatedly, ten times or more. The V gene is TRBV9, the J gene TRBJ1-3; D is ambiguous. Trimming stripped 0 bases from V and 3 bases from J, with 7 bases between. Germline V lookup: CDR1 SGDLS, CDR2 YYNGEE. This CDR3 spans 14 amino acids. CDR3 in DNA: TGTGCCAGCAGCGTAGTTGGCAGTGGAAACACCATATATTTT. It translates to CASSVVGSGNTIYF. Full variable domain (rest looked up from reference TRBV9 and TRBJ1-3): DSGVTQTPKHLITATGQRVTLRCSPRSGDLSVYWYQQSLDQGLQFLIQYYNGEERAKGNILERFSAQQFPDLHSELNLSSLELGDSALYFCASSVVGSGNTIYFGEGSWLTVV.

This clonotype came up a few times. The gene calls are TRBV3-1 and TRBJ2-3; no clear D. Germline CDR1 and CDR2: LGHDT and YNNKEL (reference sequence). Trimming pared 8 bases from V and 5 bases from J, leaving 14 bases between. The CDR3 is made up of 13 amino acids. This CDR3 is CASSAFLGDTQYF. CDR3 coding DNA: TGTGCCAGCTCCGCGTTTCTTGGAGATACGCAGTATTTT.

CDR3 residues: CAWSVRTGVYEQYF. CDR3 nucleotide sequence: TGTGCCTGGAGTGTTCGGACAGGGGTATACGAGCAGTACTTC. The rearrangement links TRBV30 to TRBJ2-7; 9 nucleotides align to TRBD1. The V and J ends lost 0 bases and 4 bases, in that order; junction bases with no gene match: 4. Germline CDR1 reads GTSNPN; CDR2 reads SVGIG (reference sequence). The CDR3 length is 14 residues. Drawing the rest from reference TRBV30 and TRBJ2-7, the complete variable domain is SQTIHQWPATLVQPVGSPLSLECTVEGTSNPNLYWYRQAAGRGLQLLFYSVGIGQISSEVPQNLSASRPQDRQFILSSKKLLLSDSGFYLCAWSVRTGVYEQYFGPGTRLTVT.

This clonotype appeared many times. The V gene is TRBV20-1, the J gene TRBJ2-3, with 12 bases lining up with TRBD2. Germline CDR1 reads DFQATT; CDR2 reads SNEGSKA (reference sequence). After removal of 4 bases from V and 5 bases from J, the junction contained 1 base not matched to a gene. The CDR3 is 13 amino acids. The CDR3, as DNA: TGCAGTGCTACGGGACTAGCGGGAGATACGCAGTATTTT. Translation gives CSATGLAGDTQYF.

The sample holds many counts of this clonotype. V is TRBV7-8 and J is TRBJ2-5, with D perhaps TRBD1 (5 bases). This CDR3 comprises 15 residues. Germline lookup yields CDR1 SGHVS and CDR2 FQNEAQ. V lost 1 base and J 4 bases, leaving 13 bases between the germline ends. This CDR3 is CASSLEAGFSETQYF. CDR3 DNA: TGTGCCAGCAGCTTAGAAGCAGGGTTTTCAGAGACCCAGTACTTC.

There are many counts of this clonotype. The chain is built from TRBV30 and TRBJ1-1; possibly TRBD1 for D (5 bases). The CDR3 covers 14 residues. V dropped 0 bases and J dropped 4 bases, with 12 bases sitting between them. Per the germline V gene, CDR1 is GTSNPN and CDR2 is SVGIG (reference sequence). The CDR3: CAWSVLGGTTEAFF. The CDR3 nucleotides read TGTGCCTGGAGTGTACTGGGAGGGACCACTGAAGCTTTCTTT.

This rearrangement joins TRBV6-9 to TRBJ2-1; D is perhaps TRBD2 (6 bases). Trimming cost V 1 base and J 6 bases, with 13 bases left between them. The CDR3 extends over 15 amino acids. The germline V gene encodes CDR1 MNHGY and CDR2 SVAAGI. The CDR3 is CASSYLIGGINEQFF. Written as DNA, the CDR3 is TGTGCCAGCAGTTATTTAATAGGCGGGATCAATGAGCAGTTCTTC.

There are many counts of this clonotype. This chain's CDR3 is CSARDYGFGAPRQETQYF. The CDR3 DNA follows: TGCAGTGCTAGAGATTACGGGTTTGGAGCCCCCCGCCAAGAGACCCAGTACTTC. V gene TRBV20-1 combines with J gene TRBJ2-5; no definite D call. V lost 0 bases and J lost 1, with 21 bases in between. Germline V gene sequence: CDR1 DFQATT, CDR2 SNEGSKA (reference sequence). This CDR3 is 18 amino acids long.

The J gene is TRBJ1-5, the V gene TRBV7-2, with D unclear. V was cut by 2 bases and J by 0 bases, with 8 bases left in between. CDR1 and CDR2 (germline): SGHTA, FQGNSA. The CDR3 is made up of 15 amino acids. The CDR3 spells CASSLLANSNQPQHF. CDR3 bases: TGTGCCAGCAGCTTACTCGCGAATAGCAATCAGCCCCAGCATTTT.

J is TRBJ2-1 and V is TRBV7-9; D call uncertain. Trimming pared 10 bases from V and 5 bases from J, leaving 9 bases between. The CDR3 runs 11 residues. The V gene's germline CDR1 is SEHNR and CDR2 FQNEAQ (reference sequence). CDR3 residues: CATILHNEQFF. CDR3 nucleotides: TGTGCCACCATCCTTCACAATGAGCAGTTCTTC.

J is TRBJ2-5 and V is TRBV5-6, with a possible D match to TRBD1 (6 bases). Germline lookup yields CDR1 SGHDT and CDR2 YYEEEE. V was pared by 3 bases and J by 0 bases, with 15 bases between. This CDR3 is built from 16 residues. Written as DNA, the CDR3 is TGTGCCAGCAGCTGGCGGGCCGACAGGTACCAAGAGACCCAGTACTTC. Residues: CASSWRADRYQETQYF.

This clonotype was recorded many times. V is TRBV20-1 and J is TRBJ2-7; D is uncertain. Trimming pared 0 bases from V and 3 bases from J, leaving 6 bases between. CDR1 and CDR2 from the germline V gene are DFQATT and SNEGSKA (reference sequence). This CDR3 region has 12 residues. In nucleotides, the CDR3 is TGCAGTGCTAGAGAGGGCGGCTACGAGCAGTACTTC. It is translated as CSAREGGYEQYF.

This clonotype was seen many times. The CDR3 DNA is TGTGCCGAAAACTCTGGGGCCAACGTCCTGACTTTC. This gives the protein CAENSGANVLTF. The chain recombines TRBV11-1 with TRBJ2-6; D remains unclear. V gave up 11 bases and J gave up 0 bases, with 5 bases separating them. Germline assignment: CDR1 SGHAT and CDR2 FQDESV (reference sequence). The CDR3 loop spans 12 amino acids.

This clonotype was observed at least ten times. The chain links TRBV28 to TRBJ1-4; no clear D gene. The CDR3 has 11 amino acids. Germline V CDR1 and CDR2: MDHEN, SYDVKM. Trimming took 10 bases from V and 7 from J, leaving 10 bases between them. CDR3 loop: CATDAGEKLFF. In DNA, the CDR3 is TGTGCCACCGATGCGGGTGAAAAACTGTTTTTT.

Points on this clonotype: A much more abundant neighbour one base away suggests this may be a read error. V usage is TRBV7-8 and J usage is TRBJ2-3; possibly TRBD1 for D (5 bases). Germline CDR1 reads SGHVS; CDR2 reads FQNEAQ. This CDR3 contains 14 residues. This chain's CDR3 is CASSLAQGTDTQDF. CDR3 nucleotides: TGTGCCAGCAGCTTAGCCCAGGGAACAGATACGCAGGATTTT. Complete variable domain (other parts from reference TRBV7-8 and TRBJ2-3): GAGVSQSPRYKVAKRGQDVALRCDPISGHVSLFWYQQALGQGPEFLTYFQNEAQLDKSGLPSDRFFAERPEGSVSTLKIQRTQQEDSAVYLCASSLAQGTDTQDFGPGTRLTVL.

The genes are TRBV3-1 and TRBJ2-1; D not resolved. This CDR3 comprises 14 residues. Germline V gene lookup returns CDR1 LGHDT and CDR2 YNNKEL (reference sequence). V was pared by 4 bases and J by 2 bases, with 9 bases between. CDR3 DNA: TGTGCCAGCAGCCTCCCCGGAGCCTACAATGAGCAGTTCTTC. Its protein is CASSLPGAYNEQFF.

This clonotype was detected many times. The chain recombines TRBV30 with TRBJ2-5, with D possibly being TRBD2 (5 bases). Germline V CDR1 and CDR2: GTSNPN, SVGIG (reference sequence). The CDR3 extends over 12 amino acids. The germline V and J ends were trimmed by 4 bases and 3 bases, with 9 bases remaining between them. CDR3 region: CAWIVGKETQYF. In nucleotides, the CDR3 is TGTGCCTGGATAGTCGGGAAAGAGACCCAGTACTTC.

In its sample, this clonotype was seen many times. V usage is TRBV11-2 and J usage is TRBJ2-7, with 7 bases matching TRBD2. This CDR3 comprises 15 residues. Unmatched junction bases numbered 12, after V lost 5 bases and J lost 5 bases. The germline V gene has CDR1 SGHAT and CDR2 FQNNGV. The CDR3 protein is CASSRPSGSIHEQYF. The CDR3, as DNA: TGTGCCAGCAGCCGCCCTAGCGGATCGATACACGAGCAGTACTTC. The variable domain in full, with the rest retrieved from reference TRBV11-2 and TRBJ2-7, is EAGVAQSPRYKIIEKRQSVAFWCNPISGHATLYWYQQILGQGPKLLIQFQNNGVVDDSQLPKDRFSAERLKGVDSTLKIQPAKLEDSAVYLCASSRPSGSIHEQYFGPGTRLTVT.

The table lists this clonotype with a few counts. V and J are TRBV5-1 and TRBJ2-7; 11 bases map to TRBD2. J was trimmed by 1 base and V by 4 bases; bases with no gene match: 7. The germline gives CDR1 SGHRS, CDR2 YFSETQ. This CDR3 comprises 16 residues. CDR3 sequence reads: CASSSTGLAGSYEQYF. In DNA, the CDR3 is TGCGCCAGCAGCAGCACCGGACTAGCGGGTTCCTACGAGCAGTACTTC.

The chain has TRBV19 and TRBJ1-2; D remains unclear. The CDR3 sequence is 12 residues long. With 5 bases removed from V and 3 bases from J, the gap between germline ends came to 7 bases. In germline, CDR1 is LNHDA, CDR2 SQIVND (reference sequence). As DNA, the CDR3 is TGTGCCAGTAGTGAAGACCACTATGGCTACACCTTC. Translation: CASSEDHYGYTF.

This clonotype was detected a few times. The chain links TRBV19 to TRBJ1-4; no clear D gene. Looked up from germline, CDR1 is LNHDA and CDR2 is SQIVND (reference sequence). The CDR3 runs to 13 residues. Trimming took 1 base from V and 15 from J, leaving 15 bases between them. The CDR3 protein is CASSIVEGGGLFF. The DNA for the CDR3 is TGTGCCAGTAGTATAGTGGAAGGCGGCGGTTTGTTTTTT.

Regarding this clonotype: A much larger clonotype is one base distant, so this may be a read error. The rearrangement links TRBV6-5 to TRBJ2-3, with a tentative D call TRBD2 (6 bases). The CDR3 totals 16 residues. In germline, CDR1 is MNHEY, CDR2 SVGAGI. The CDR3 loop is CASSYSSGLSTDMQYF. DNA of the CDR3: TGTGCCAGCAGTTACTCGAGCGGACTAAGCACAGATATGCAGTATTTT.

The chain couples TRBV30 to TRBJ2-5; no firm D call. Germline-derived CDR1 and CDR2 are GTSNPN and SVGIG (reference sequence). V was trimmed by 0 bases and J by 5 bases, leaving 7 bases between them. The CDR3 is 12 amino acids. In nucleotides, the CDR3 is TGTGCCTGGAGTGTCATCGGGGAGACCCAGTACTTC. It yields the protein CAWSVIGETQYF.

The chain couples TRBV12-3 or TRBV12-4 to TRBJ2-7; no firm D call. The CDR3 loop spans 12 amino acids. The ends were cut back, 5 bases at V and 3 bases at J, with 8 bases in the middle. The CDR3, as DNA: TGTGCCAGCAGTCCCTGGGTCTACGAGCAGTACTTC. Translated: CASSPWVYEQYF.

CDR3 sequence: CSASWGSTDTQYF. CDR3 DNA sequence: TGCAGTGCTAGCTGGGGGAGTACAGATACGCAGTATTTT. The chain combines TRBV20-1 with TRBJ2-3; the D gene could be TRBD1 or TRBD2 (5 bases each). Germline lookup yields CDR1 DFQATT and CDR2 SNEGSKA (reference sequence). This CDR3 is built from 13 residues. The V gene lost 3 bases and the J gene lost 3 bases, with 10 bases spanning the gap.

This chain joins TRBV28 and TRBJ1-6; 10 bases are a match to TRBD1. Trimming cost V 5 bases and J 9 bases; bases outside gene matches: 7. Per germline, CDR1 MDHEN and CDR2 SYDVKM. This CDR3 is 15 amino acids long. The DNA for the CDR3 is TGTGCCAGCAGTCCTAACGGACAGGGGGGTTCACCCCTCCACTTT. Translating gives CASSPNGQGGSPLHF.